The 23 T cell receptor beta chains below were found in one sample sequenced in a study of blood T cells in healthy people across ages. Primers used in a second PCR of roughly 7 to 11 cycles were a sample-barcoded 5' primer and a J-beta primer mix. TCRdb redid the calling of the 5' RACE reads with MiXCR, one entry per CDR3 protein. The table shows about 780,000 distinct CDR3 sequences, with roughly 60% occurring only once. The specimen was blood. These receptors all come from a man aged 25 to 40 in good health.

CDR3 coding DNA: TGCAGTGCTAGCCCCCCCCCGGGACAGGGTCGGGGTGGAAATGAAAAACTGTTTTTT. This codes for CSASPPPGQGRGGNEKLFF. The chain joins TRBV20-1 to TRBJ1-4; 9 bases map to TRBD1. The CDR3 contains 19 residues. Germline CDR1 and CDR2: DFQATT and SNEGSKA (reference sequence). V was pared by 3 bases and J by 5 bases, with 19 bases of the junction left unmatched.

The chain uses TRBV15 and TRBJ2-4; TRBD1 aligns across 7 bases. V was pared by 0 bases and J by 5 bases, with 10 bases of the junction left unmatched. Germline V gene data show CDR1 as LNHNV and CDR2 as YYDKDF (reference sequence). The CDR3 extends over 17 amino acids. The CDR3 sequence is CATSREAGQVQENIQYF. The CDR3 DNA reads as TGTGCCACCAGCAGAGAAGCAGGACAGGTTCAAGAAAACATTCAGTACTTC.

The chain uses TRBV6-2 or TRBV6-3 and TRBJ2-1; tentative D call: TRBD2 (7 bases). The CDR3 is 11 residues long. The germline V gene has CDR1 MNHEY and CDR2 SVGEGT. V was shortened by 6 bases and J by 14 bases, with 14 bases between the two germline ends. The chain's CDR3 is CASSQGGGKFF. The CDR3 region has the DNA TGTGCCAGCAGCCAGGGAGGGGGGAAGTTCTTC.

This clonotype was seen a handful of times. The V call is TRBV7-8, the J call TRBJ2-1; 9 bases are shared with TRBD2. Trimming removed 1 base from V and 2 bases from J; junction bases left unmatched: 0. The CDR3 totals 15 residues. CDR1 and CDR2 from the germline V gene are SGHVS and FQNEAQ. The CDR3 here is CASSLVAGAYNEQFF. CDR3 nucleotides: TGTGCCAGCAGCTTAGTAGCGGGGGCCTACAATGAGCAGTTCTTC.

The rearrangement joins TRBV18 to TRBJ1-4; TRBD1 aligns across 12 bases. This CDR3 contains 16 residues. CDR1 and CDR2 from the germline V gene are KGHSH and LQKENI. The V gene end was trimmed by 2 bases and the J gene end by 8 bases; junction bases not matched to a gene: 6. CDR3 in amino acids: CASSPFGTGGNEKLFF. The CDR3, as DNA: TGTGCCAGCTCACCATTCGGGACAGGGGGCAACGAAAAACTGTTTTTT.

CDR3 protein: CASSLTGGHLPDTQYF. Here the CDR3 DNA reads TGTGCCAGCAGCTTGACGGGGGGGCATCTCCCAGATACGCAGTATTTT. The chain has TRBV6-2 or TRBV6-3 and TRBJ2-3, with TRBD2 matching 8 bases. V shed 6 bases, J shed 4 bases, and the junction held 12 bases outside the gene matches. The CDR3 runs to 16 residues. Germline assignment: CDR1 MNHEY and CDR2 SVGEGT.

The table lists this clonotype with a count of one. The rearrangement links TRBV21-1 to TRBJ1-4; TRBD1 is the table's D call and was not checked against the DNA. TRBV21-1 is deemed a pseudogene. The CDR3 runs to 15 residues. The CDR3 is CASSSKQGSAEKLFF. CDR3 sequence (DNA): TGTGCCAGCAGCTCCAAACAGGGGTCGGCGGAAAAACTGTTTTTT.

The chain uses TRBV28 and TRBJ1-6, with 8 bases that match TRBD1. In germline, CDR1 is MDHEN, CDR2 SYDVKM. V was pared by 7 bases and J by 9 bases, with 11 bases of the junction left unmatched. The CDR3 consists of 15 residues. For the CDR3, the DNA is TGTGCCAGCATACTCGGGACAGGATCGGCTTCACCCCTCCACTTT. It codes for CASILGTGSASPLHF.

This clonotype has more than one count but fewer than ten. This chain uses TRBV7-2 with TRBJ1-2; D possibly corresponds to TRBD1 (5 bases). Germline loops: CDR1 SGHTA, CDR2 FQGNSA. The CDR3 is 14 amino acids. V was trimmed by 5 bases and J by 7 bases, leaving 17 bases between them. CDR3 sequence reads: CASSPPGRMIGYTF. Written as DNA, the CDR3 is TGTGCCAGCAGCCCACCGGGACGGATGATTGGCTACACCTTC.

This clonotype turned up a few times. J is TRBJ2-1 and V is TRBV5-1; 11 nucleotides line up with TRBD1. V shed 1 base and J 5 bases; nucleotides not matched to a gene: 5. The CDR3 spans 16 residues. The V gene's germline CDR1 is SGHRS and CDR2 YFSETQ. CDR3 DNA: TGCGCCAGCAGCTTGAACGGACAGGGGGCCCACAATGAGCAGTTCTTC. Its translation is CASSLNGQGAHNEQFF.

DNA of the CDR3: TGTGCCAGCACTCTCAGGGGCCCATTGTTCTTC. Its translation is CASTLRGPLFF. V is TRBV12-3 or TRBV12-4 and J is TRBJ2-1, with D possibly being TRBD1 (6 bases). The germline V and J ends were trimmed by 7 bases and 15 bases, with 16 bases remaining between them. The CDR3 contains 11 residues.

This clonotype was seen many times. This chain links TRBV20-1 with TRBJ2-7; 11 bases fit TRBD2. V lost 6 bases and J lost 3; bases outside the gene matches: 7. This CDR3 has 14 residues. From germline, CDR1 is DFQATT and CDR2 SNEGSKA (reference sequence). CDR3: CSAQGTSGIYEQYF. CDR3 DNA: TGCAGTGCCCAAGGGACTAGCGGAATCTACGAGCAGTACTTC.

The genes are TRBV5-1 and TRBJ1-1, with D uncertain. The CDR3 covers 15 residues. Germline loops: CDR1 SGHRS, CDR2 YFSETQ. The V and J ends lost 4 bases and 0 bases respectively, with 13 bases between them. The DNA of the CDR3 is TGCGCCAGCAGCCCTCGGGCTGGGGTGAACACTGAAGCTTTCTTT. Translation: CASSPRAGVNTEAFF.

This clonotype was observed a handful of times. J is TRBJ2-7 and V is TRBV6-2 or TRBV6-3; D not resolved. Germline V CDR1 and CDR2: MNHEY, SVGEGT. The length of the CDR3 is 16 residues. Trimming removed 0 bases at V and 0 bases at J, with 12 bases between. The CDR3 reads CASSYSSSPDSYEQYF. The CDR3 nucleotides read TGTGCCAGCAGTTACTCGAGCTCTCCGGACTCCTACGAGCAGTACTTC.

This chain joins TRBV7-8 and TRBJ2-5; possible D gene TRBD2, 6 bases. V lost 5 bases to trimming and J lost 11 bases, with 12 bases between them. The germline V gene encodes CDR1 SGHVS and CDR2 FQNEAQ. The CDR3 extends over 11 amino acids. CDR3 coding DNA: TGTGCCAGCAGCATCCTACGGGAGCAGTACTTC. Protein product: CASSILREQYF.

This sequence joins TRBV6-5 and TRBJ1-2; the match to TRBD1 covers 9 bases. Trimming took 4 bases from V and 3 from J; bases not matched to a gene: 6. In germline, CDR1 is MNHEY, CDR2 SVGAGI. The CDR3 covers 15 residues. CDR3 region: CASSWGQGVDYGYTF. The DNA of the CDR3 is TGTGCCAGCAGTTGGGGACAGGGCGTTGACTATGGCTACACCTTC.

J is TRBJ2-3 and V is TRBV7-2, with 10 bases aligning to TRBD2. The CDR3 loop spans 16 amino acids. The V gene end was trimmed by 2 bases and the J gene end by 4 bases; junction bases not matched to a gene: 6. Germline values: CDR1 SGHTA, CDR2 FQGNSA. CDR3 DNA: TGTGCCAGCAGCTTAAATCGCCTAGCGGGGGCAGATACGCAGTATTTT. This translates into CASSLNRLAGADTQYF. The whole variable domain, filled in from reference TRBV7-2 and TRBJ2-3, reads GAGVSQSPSNKVTEKGKDVELRCDPISGHTALYWYRQSLGQGLEFLIYFQGNSAPDKSGLPSDRFSAERTGGSVSTLTIQRTQQEDSAVYLCASSLNRLAGADTQYFGPGTRLTVL.

The CDR3 region has the DNA TGTGCCAGCAGCTTTACAGGGGTGGATGAAAAACTGTTTTTT. It yields the protein CASSFTGVDEKLFF. The rearrangement uses TRBV7-2 and TRBJ1-4, with TRBD1 matching 7 bases. Germline V gene lookup returns CDR1 SGHTA and CDR2 FQGNSA. Losses at the gene ends were 3 bases for V and 6 bases for J; bases not matched to a gene: 4. The CDR3 consists of 14 residues. Complete variable domain (other parts from reference TRBV7-2 and TRBJ1-4): GAGVSQSPSNKVTEKGKDVELRCDPISGHTALYWYRQSLGQGLEFLIYFQGNSAPDKSGLPSDRFSAERTGGSVSTLTIQRTQQEDSAVYLCASSFTGVDEKLFFGSGTQLSVL.

V usage is TRBV7-2 and J usage is TRBJ1-5, with 7 bases aligning to TRBD1. Germline CDR1 SGHTA, CDR2 FQGNSA. Trimming took 8 bases from V and 2 from J; bases not matched to a gene: 6. The CDR3 is 14 amino acids. The CDR3 here is CASAPGGGNQPQHF. The CDR3 coding sequence is TGTGCCAGCGCGCCAGGGGGGGGCAATCAGCCCCAGCATTTT.

This rearrangement joins TRBV12-3 or TRBV12-4 to TRBJ1-6, with D perhaps TRBD1 (5 bases). The germline V and J ends were trimmed by 2 bases and 9 bases, with 11 bases remaining between them. CDR3 length equals 14 residues. The CDR3 protein is CASSLQGVGSPLHF. In DNA form, the CDR3 reads TGTGCCAGCAGTTTACAGGGCGTGGGTTCACCCCTCCACTTT.

This chain connects TRBV12-3 or TRBV12-4 to TRBJ2-7, with 11 bases identical to TRBD2. The CDR3 totals 15 residues. Trimming took 2 bases from V and 9 from J; bases not matched to a gene: 9. The DNA of the CDR3 is TGTGCCAGCAGTTTATTCGGCCTAGCGGGGGGTGTGCAGTACTTC. This encodes CASSLFGLAGGVQYF.

The chain links TRBV4-1 to TRBJ1-2; TRBD1 is a possible D gene (5 bases). CDR1 and CDR2 (germline): MGHRA, YSYEKL. V was clipped by 0 bases and J by 4 bases, with 9 bases between them. The CDR3 contains 14 residues. As DNA, the CDR3 is TGCGCCAGCAGCCAAGATCGGGGGACCTATGGCTACACCTTC. This codes for CASSQDRGTYGYTF.

This rearrangement joins TRBV7-2 to TRBJ2-7; D possibly corresponds to TRBD1 (6 bases). The CDR3 has 14 residues. V dropped 3 bases and J dropped 5 bases, with 14 bases sitting between them. Germline CDR1 reads SGHTA; CDR2 reads FQGNSA. The CDR3 nucleotides read TGTGCCAGCAGCTTCGGACAGTTGCCCCACGAGCAGTACTTC. Residues: CASSFGQLPHEQYF.